The clone carrying this T cell receptor (beta chain) was seen a few times. The data derive from a study of blood T cell repertoires in COVID-19. Study in general: Samples representing acute and convalescent COVID-19 were sourced from the United States, Italy and Spain. Sources were T cells, B-cell-depleted T cells, or PBMCs; the material itself was cDNA or gDNA.

Authors' analysis steps: Amplification of reference gene primers was used by the study to estimate nucleated cell counts. TCRdb's copy holds only in-frame clones and misses some; the assay was immunoSEQ multiplex PCR. The D gene and trimming were derived from the DNA, and the V and J assignments and clone size from that table. Here the sample spans about 140,000 clones, 75% to 85% being singletons. This TCR derives from a woman aged 80 or over with active or convalescent COVID-19. The sequencing input was peripheral blood.

The CDR3, as DNA: TGTGCCAGCAGCCAAGAAACCGGTAATTCACCCCTCCACTTT. Translated: CASSQETGNSPLHF. V and J are TRBV14 and TRBJ1-6; D ambiguous. Trimming left V 0 bases short and J 6 bases short, with 6 bases between. Looked up from germline, CDR1 is SGHDN and CDR2 is FVKESK. The CDR3 runs 14 residues.